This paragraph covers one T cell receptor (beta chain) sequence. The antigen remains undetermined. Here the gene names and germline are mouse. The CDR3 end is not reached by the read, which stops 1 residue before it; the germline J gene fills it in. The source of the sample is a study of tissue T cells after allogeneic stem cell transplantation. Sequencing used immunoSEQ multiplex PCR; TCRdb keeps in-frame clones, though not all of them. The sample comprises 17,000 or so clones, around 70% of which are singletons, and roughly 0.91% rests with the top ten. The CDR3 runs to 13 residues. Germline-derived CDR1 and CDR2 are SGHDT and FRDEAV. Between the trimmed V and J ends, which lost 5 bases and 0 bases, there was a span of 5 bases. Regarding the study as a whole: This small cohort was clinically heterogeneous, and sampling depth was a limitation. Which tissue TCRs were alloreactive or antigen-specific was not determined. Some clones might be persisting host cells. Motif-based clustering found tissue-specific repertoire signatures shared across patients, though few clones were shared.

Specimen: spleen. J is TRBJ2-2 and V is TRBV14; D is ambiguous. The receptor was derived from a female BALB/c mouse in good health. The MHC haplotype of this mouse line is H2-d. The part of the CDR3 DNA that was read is TGTGCCAGCAGCCCAACAAACACCGGGCAGCTCTAC. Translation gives CASSPTNTGQLY. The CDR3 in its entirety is CASSPTNTGQLYF.